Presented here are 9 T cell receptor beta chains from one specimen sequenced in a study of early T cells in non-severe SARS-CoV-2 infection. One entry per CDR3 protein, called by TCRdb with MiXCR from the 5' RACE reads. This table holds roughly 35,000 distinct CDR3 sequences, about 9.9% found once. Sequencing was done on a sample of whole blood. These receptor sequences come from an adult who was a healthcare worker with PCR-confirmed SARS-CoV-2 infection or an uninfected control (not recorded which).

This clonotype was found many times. This CDR3 is CASSQDRLAGYNEQFF. CDR3 bases: TGCGCCAGCAGCCAAGATCGGCTAGCGGGGTACAATGAGCAGTTCTTC. The chain joins TRBV4-3 to TRBJ2-1, with TRBD2 identical over 9 bases. Germline trimming cut 0 bases from V and 4 bases from J; bases unmatched to any gene: 4. This CDR3 region has 16 residues. Germline V gene sequence: CDR1 LGHNA, CDR2 YSLEER.

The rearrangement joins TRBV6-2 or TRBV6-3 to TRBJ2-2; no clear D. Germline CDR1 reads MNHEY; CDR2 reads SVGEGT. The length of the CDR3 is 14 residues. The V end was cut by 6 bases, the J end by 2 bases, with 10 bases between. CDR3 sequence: CASSRAFNTGELFF. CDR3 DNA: TGTGCCAGCAGCCGGGCCTTTAACACCGGGGAGCTGTTTTTT.

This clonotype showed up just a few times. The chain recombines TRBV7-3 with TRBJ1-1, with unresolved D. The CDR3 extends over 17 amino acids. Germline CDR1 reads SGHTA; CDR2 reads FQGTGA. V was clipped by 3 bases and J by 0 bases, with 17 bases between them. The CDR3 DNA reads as TGTGCCAGCAGCTTTCAATCGGTTCGCCTTATGAACACTGAAGCTTTCTTT. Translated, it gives CASSFQSVRLMNTEAFF.

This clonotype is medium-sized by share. The DNA for the CDR3 is TGTGCCAGCAGCCTCGGACAGGACTTTGGGACCCAGTACTTC. Translation: CASSLGQDFGTQYF. The chain links TRBV7-6 to TRBJ2-5; 7 positions agree with TRBD1. CDR3 length: 14 residues. Germline-derived CDR1 and CDR2 are SGHVS and FNYEAQ. V shed 5 bases and J 7 bases; nucleotides not matched to a gene: 10.

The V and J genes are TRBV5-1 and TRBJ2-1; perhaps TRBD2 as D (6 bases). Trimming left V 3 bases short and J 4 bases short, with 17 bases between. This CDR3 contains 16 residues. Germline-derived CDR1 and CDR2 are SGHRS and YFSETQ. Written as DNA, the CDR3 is TGCGCCAGCAGCTCCTTAGCCGGGACTGGATACAATGAGCAGTTCTTC. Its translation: CASSSLAGTGYNEQFF.

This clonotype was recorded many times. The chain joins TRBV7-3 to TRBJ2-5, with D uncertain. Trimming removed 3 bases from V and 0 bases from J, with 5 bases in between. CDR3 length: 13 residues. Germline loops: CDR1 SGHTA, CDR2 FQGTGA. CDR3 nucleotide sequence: TGTGCCAGCAGCTTCGGGTACCAAGAGACCCAGTACTTC. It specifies CASSFGYQETQYF.

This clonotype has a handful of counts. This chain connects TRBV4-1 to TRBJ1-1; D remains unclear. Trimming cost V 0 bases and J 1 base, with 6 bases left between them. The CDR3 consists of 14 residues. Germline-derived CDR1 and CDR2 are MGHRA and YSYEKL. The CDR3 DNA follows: TGCGCCAGCAGCCAAGATCTTCGGAACACTGAAGCTTTCTTT. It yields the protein CASSQDLRNTEAFF.

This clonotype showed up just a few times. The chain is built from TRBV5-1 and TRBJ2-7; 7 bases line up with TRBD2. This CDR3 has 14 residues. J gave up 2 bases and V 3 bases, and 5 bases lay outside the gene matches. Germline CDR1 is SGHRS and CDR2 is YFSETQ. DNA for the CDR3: TGCGCCAGCAGCTCGGGGGGTGCCACCTACGAGCAGTACTTC. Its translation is CASSSGGATYEQYF. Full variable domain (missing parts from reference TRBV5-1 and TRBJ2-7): KAGVTQTPRYLIKTRGQQVTLSCSPISGHRSVSWYQQTPGQGLQFLFEYFSETQRNKGNFPGRFSGRQFSNSRSEMNVSTLELGDSALYLCASSSGGATYEQYFGPGTRLTVT.

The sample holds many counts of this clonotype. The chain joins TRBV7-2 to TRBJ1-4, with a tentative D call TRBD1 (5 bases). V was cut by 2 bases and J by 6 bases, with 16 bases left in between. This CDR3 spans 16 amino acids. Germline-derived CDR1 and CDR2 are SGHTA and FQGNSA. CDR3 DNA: TGTGCCAGCAGCTTAATAGCCTTCGGGGGAGATGAAAAACTGTTTTTT. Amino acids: CASSLIAFGGDEKLFF.